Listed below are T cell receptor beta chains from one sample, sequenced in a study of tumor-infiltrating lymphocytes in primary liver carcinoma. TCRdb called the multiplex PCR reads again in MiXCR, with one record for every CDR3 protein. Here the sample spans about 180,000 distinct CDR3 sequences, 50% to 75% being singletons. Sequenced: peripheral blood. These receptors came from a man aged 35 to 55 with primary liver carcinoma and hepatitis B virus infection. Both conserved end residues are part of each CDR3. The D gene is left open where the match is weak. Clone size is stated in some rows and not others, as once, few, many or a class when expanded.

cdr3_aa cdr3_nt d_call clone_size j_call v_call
CASSLSWRGKSTDTQYF TGTGCCAGCAGCTTAAGTTGGCGGGGGAAAAGCACAGATACGCAGTATTTT TRBD2 . TRBJ2-3 TRBV11-2
CASSLIDEQYF TGTGCCAGCAGTTTAATAGACGAGCAGTACTTC . . TRBJ2-7 TRBV12-3/TRBV12-4
CASSTGPGGAKNIQYF TGCGCCAGCAGCACAGGACCGGGCGGGGCCAAAAACATTCAGTACTTC . few TRBJ2-4 TRBV5-1
CASSVGLATDTQYF TGTGCCAGCTCCGTCGGACTAGCGACAGATACGCAGTATTTT TRBD2 . TRBJ2-3 TRBV6-2/TRBV6-3
CASSGLAGRNGRGEQYF TGTGCCAGCAGCGGGCTAGCGGGAAGGAATGGTAGGGGCGAGCAGTACTTC TRBD2 . TRBJ2-7 TRBV5-5
CASSLDSSSYEQYF TGTGCCAGCAGCTTGGACTCGAGCTCCTACGAGCAGTACTTC . . TRBJ2-7 TRBV6-5
CASSPPGSGVNSGANILTF TGTGCCAGCAGCCCCCCGGGGAGCGGTGTTAACTCTGGGGCCAACATCCTGACTTTC . once TRBJ2-6 TRBV11-1
CASSQEGVSPLHF TGTGCCAGCAGCCAAGAAGGGGTTTCACCCCTCCACTTT . . TRBJ1-6 TRBV14
CASSLVAYYGYTF TGTGCCAGCAGCTTAGTGGCATACTATGGCTACACCTTC . . TRBJ1-2 TRBV7-9
CASNQGLAGGGTDTQYF TGTGCCAGCAACCAAGGCCTAGCGGGAGGGGGGACAGATACGCAATATTTT TRBD2 . TRBJ2-3 TRBV4-2
CASSRVGAGYTF TGTGCCAGCAGCCGCGTGGGAGCCGGCTACACCTTC . few TRBJ1-2 TRBV7-9
CASILEEGASIEQYF TGTGCCAGCATCTTAGAGGAGGGAGCATCGATCGAGCAGTACTTC . once TRBJ2-7 TRBV11-2
CASSPGGRAYERYF TGTGCCAGCAGCCCCGGTGGGAGAGCCTACGAGCGGTACTTC . . TRBJ2-7 TRBV11-3
CASSYSEGVETQYF TGTGCCAGCAGTTACTCTGAGGGGGTTGAGACCCAGTACTTC . . TRBJ2-5 TRBV6-6
CASSLAGADTGQLFF TGTGCCAGCAGTTTAGCGGGAGCCGACACCGGGCAGCTGTTTTTT TRBD2 . TRBJ2-2 TRBV6-2/TRBV6-3
CASSQGMASGAYKQYF TGTGCCAGCAGCCAAGGAATGGCTAGCGGGGCCTACAAGCAGTACTTC TRBD2 few TRBJ2-7 TRBV14
CASSPFTGLGETQYF TGTGCCAGCAGTCCATTTACGGGGCTGGGGGAGACCCAGTACTTC . few TRBJ2-5 TRBV6-1
CASRPGYRNEQFF TGTGCCAGCAGGCCAGGGTACCGCAATGAGCAGTTCTTC . few TRBJ2-1 TRBV12-3/TRBV12-4
CAWIAGEADTQYF TGTGCCTGGATAGCGGGAGAGGCAGATACGCAGTATTTT TRBD2 . TRBJ2-3 TRBV30
CGIGTSGSNEQFF TGTGGCATCGGGACTAGCGGTTCCAATGAGCAGTTCTTC TRBD2 . TRBJ2-1 TRBV11-1
CASSESIYPLDEQFF TGCGCCAGCAGTGAGTCGATTTATCCCCTCGATGAGCAGTTCTTC . many TRBJ2-1 TRBV10-1
CSIEGGTAKLLGYTF TGCAGCATTGAAGGCGGGACAGCCAAGTTGTTGGGCTACACCTTC TRBD1 . TRBJ1-2 TRBV29-1